Listed below are T cell receptor beta chains from one sample, sequenced in a study of regulatory T cells in long-lasting Graves disease. MiXCR was run by TCRdb on the multiplex PCR reads, yielding one entry per CDR3 protein. The sample has 400,000 to 650,000 distinct CDR3 sequences, roughly a sixth seen once; the top ten hold 20% to 25%. The sample also formed part of further work on T cells in Graves' hyperthyroidism and ophthalmopathy.

The sequenced sample was peripheral blood mononuclear cells (PBMCs), obtained at new diagnosis, from a patient treated with antithyroid drugs. These receptors came from a woman aged 35-60 years with Graves disease. Each CDR3 is given with its conserved first and last residue. The D gene is left open where the match is weak. The size entry is marked missing in some rows and otherwise reads once, few, many or a size class.

>TRBJ1-2|few|TRBV28|TRBD1
TGTGCCAGCAGTTTGTCCGACAGGGGTGCTGGCTACACCTTC
CASSLSDRGAGYTF
>TRBJ2-1|NA|TRBV3-1|NA
TGTGCCAGCAGACTCCTTTCCAGCTCCTACAATGAGCAGTTCTTC
CASRLLSSSYNEQFF
>TRBJ1-3|many|TRBV3-1|TRBD1
TGTGCCAGCAGCCAAGTATCGACAGGGACTGGAAACACCATATATTTT
CASSQVSTGTGNTIYF
>TRBJ1-1|NA|TRBV25-1|NA
TGTGCCAGCAGTGAGGACAAAATACGGACTGAAGCTTTCTTT
CASSEDKIRTEAFF
>TRBJ1-2|many|TRBV6-5|NA
TGTGCCAGCAGTTATTCGGAGTCCTATGGCTACACCTTC
CASSYSESYGYTF
>TRBJ2-7|many|TRBV5-1|NA
TGCGCCAGCAGCTTGGGGCACGTCGAGCAGTACTTC
CASSLGHVEQYF
>TRBJ1-1|many|TRBV20-1|TRBD1
TGCAGTGCACAGGGGTTAGGGAATGAAGCTTTCTTT
CSAQGLGNEAFF
>TRBJ1-6|NA|TRBV5-6|TRBD1
TGTGCCAGCAGCTTTAGTCAGGGGGGTTCACCCCTCCACTTT
CASSFSQGGSPLHF
>TRBJ2-2|NA|TRBV7-3|NA
TGTGCCAGCAGCTGGTTAGGGACAACTAACACCGGGGAGCTGTTTTTT
CASSWLGTTNTGELFF
>TRBJ2-5|few|TRBV15|NA
TGTGCCACCAGCAGAGTTTCCCTTACGGTCGAGACCCAGTACTTC
CATSRVSLTVETQYF
>TRBJ1-2|NA|TRBV4-1|TRBD1
TGCGCCAGCAGCAAAGGGGACAGGGATGATGGCTACACCTTC
CASSKGDRDDGYTF
>TRBJ2-5|NA|TRBV20-1|TRBD1
TGCAGTGCTAGAGTCGGGACAGGGGGCAGGGAGACCCAGTACTTC
CSARVGTGGRETQYF
>TRBJ2-1|NA|TRBV6-2/TRBV6-3|NA
TGTGCCAGCAGTTACTCCCCTCAGCCGAATGAGCAGTTCTTC
CASSYSPQPNEQFF
>TRBJ1-6|few|TRBV19|TRBD1
TGTGCCAGTAGTATGCCGGGGCAGGGGGGCATCCCCCTCCACTTT
CASSMPGQGGIPLHF
>TRBJ2-2|many|TRBV7-3|TRBD1
TGTGCCAGCAGCTTACAACCAGGGGGGAACACCGGGGAGCTGTTTTTT
CASSLQPGGNTGELFF
>TRBJ2-7|many|TRBV11-2|NA
TGTGCCAGCAGCTTAGCCCTACGGTACGAGCAGTACTTC
CASSLALRYEQYF
>TRBJ1-1|many|TRBV12-3/TRBV12-4|TRBD1
TGTGCCAGCACCGACACAGGGGGTGACACTGAAGCTTTCTTT
CASTDTGGDTEAFF
>TRBJ2-3|many|TRBV6-1|NA
TGTGCCAGCAGTGGGGAGAACACAGATACGCAGTATTTT
CASSGENTDTQYF
>TRBJ1-6|NA|TRBV28|NA
TGTGCCAGCAGTTTATCCTCAACCGGGAAACCACCCCTCCACTTT
CASSLSSTGKPPLHF